This T cell receptor beta chain originates from a study of long-term antiretroviral therapy in people with HIV. Version v3.0 of the immunoSEQ assay ran at survey level. The table came from immunoSEQ multiplex PCR; TCRdb's copy has only in-frame clones and leaves some out. The repertoire has 42,000 or so clones, roughly 86% of them found once; the top ten carry approximately 5%. Germline CDR1 is SGDLS and CDR2 is YYNGEE. V lost 0 bases and J lost 3, with 7 bases in between. The CDR3 runs to 13 residues. The receptor's source is a woman in her fifties or sixties with HIV. The chain uses TRBV9 and TRBJ2-7; D uncertain. The sample was unsorted PBMCs, taken 0.1 years before starting antiretroviral therapy. As DNA, the CDR3 is TGTGCCAGCAGCGTAGAATCGGGCTACGAGCAGTACTTC. Translating it yields CASSVESGYEQYF. The full variable domain, rest sourced from reference TRBV9 and TRBJ2-7, is DSGVTQTPKHLITATGQRVTLRCSPRSGDLSVYWYQQSLDQGLQFLIQYYNGEERAKGNILERFSAQQFPDLHSELNLSSLELGDSALYFCASSVESGYEQYFGPGTRLTVT.